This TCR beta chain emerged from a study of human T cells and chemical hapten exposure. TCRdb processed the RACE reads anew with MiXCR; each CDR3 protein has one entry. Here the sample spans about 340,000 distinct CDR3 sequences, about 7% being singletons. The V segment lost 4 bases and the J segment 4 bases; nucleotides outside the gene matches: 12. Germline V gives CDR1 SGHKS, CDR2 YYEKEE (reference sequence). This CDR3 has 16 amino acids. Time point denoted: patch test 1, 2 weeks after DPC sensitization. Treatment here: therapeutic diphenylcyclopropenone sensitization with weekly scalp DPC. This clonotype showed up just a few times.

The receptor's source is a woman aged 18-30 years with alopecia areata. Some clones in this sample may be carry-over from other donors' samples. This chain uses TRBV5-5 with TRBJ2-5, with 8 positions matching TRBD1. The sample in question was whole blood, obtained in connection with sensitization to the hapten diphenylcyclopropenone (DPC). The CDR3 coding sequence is TGTGCCAGCAGCCCCGGTGACAGGGGCGCAGGAGAGACCCAGTACTTC. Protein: CASSPGDRGAGETQYF.